This TCR beta chain was obtained from a study of T cell responses to AZD1222 COVID-19 vaccine. Study-wide background: Second-dose schedules of about 4 or about 12 weeks were combined. General study results and limits: Clonal diversity may have been underestimated in mostly white British donors.

Produced via immunoSEQ multiplex PCR; TCRdb's table is partial and in-frame only. Among under 170,000 clones, approximately 94% were seen once, and the ten largest hold about 1.3%. V shed 3 bases and J 3 bases; nucleotides not matched to a gene: 17. In germline, CDR1 is GTSNPN, CDR2 SVGIG (reference sequence). The CDR3 consists of 18 residues. As regards this clone: Its antigen is not identified.

Here the sequenced sample was peripheral blood, taken on day 0 of AZD1222 vaccination. This sequence was found in an adult in good health. This chain links TRBV30 with TRBJ1-5, with 7 bases aligning to TRBD1. CDR3 residues: CAWRGINTGESHNQPQHF. DNA of the CDR3: TGTGCCTGGAGGGGGATTAACACAGGGGAGTCCCACAATCAGCCCCAGCATTTT.